The 27 T cell receptor beta chains listed next were all sequenced from one sample in a study of blood T cell repertoires in COVID-19. Sequencing used immunoSEQ multiplex PCR; TCRdb keeps in-frame clones, though not all of them. In the table there are around 200,000 clones, 70% to 90% of which are singletons. The material sequenced was peripheral blood. The receptors were sampled from a young man with acute or convalescent COVID-19.

The table lists this clone with a count of one. The chain joins TRBV3-1 (or the pseudogene TRBV3-2) to TRBJ2-3, with 11 positions matching TRBD2. Germline assignment: CDR1 LGHDT and CDR2 YNNKEL (reference sequence). The CDR3 length is 18 residues. V shed 2 bases, J shed 2 bases, and the junction held 9 bases outside the gene matches. The CDR3 loop reads CASSQFLGTSGYTDTQYF. As DNA, the CDR3 is TGTGCCAGCAGCCAATTTCTCGGGACTAGCGGATACACAGATACGCAGTATTTT.

The chain has TRBV30 and TRBJ1-6, with a weak D call TRBD1 (6 bases). This CDR3 has 14 amino acids. Trimming took off 1 base at V and 2 bases at J, with 6 bases between the two ends. From germline, CDR1 is GTSNPN and CDR2 SVGIG (reference sequence). CDR3 coding DNA: TGTGCCTGGAGTGCAGGGGCCTATAATTCACCCCTCCACTTT. Translating it yields CAWSAGAYNSPLHF.

The chain joins TRBV10-1 to TRBJ2-3, with D unresolved. CDR1 and CDR2 from the germline V gene are WNHNN and SYGVQD (reference sequence). V lost 4 bases, J lost 2 bases, and 7 bases lay in between. This CDR3 spans 13 amino acids. In nucleotides, the CDR3 is TGCGCCAGCAGTGGGTACAACACAGATACGCAGTATTTT. Translating it yields CASSGYNTDTQYF.

The V call is TRBV6-1, the J call TRBJ1-6, with 7 nucleotides matching TRBD1. The V and J ends lost 2 bases and 7 bases, in that order; junction bases with no gene match: 5. Germline-derived CDR1 and CDR2 are MNHNS and SASEGT. The CDR3 consists of 15 residues. The DNA for the CDR3 is TGTGCCAGCAGTGAACGGGGACAGATGAATTCACCCCTCCACTTT. Translated, it gives CASSERGQMNSPLHF.

The chain is built from TRBV5-1 and TRBJ1-2, with a tentative D call TRBD1 (5 bases). There are 15 residues in the CDR3. V lost 5 bases and J lost 2, with 16 bases in between. Germline V gene data show CDR1 as SGHRS and CDR2 as YFSETQ. CDR3 residues: CASRPDIPGNYGYTF. CDR3 sequence (DNA): TGCGCCAGCAGACCGGACATCCCCGGAAACTATGGCTACACCTTC.

The chain couples TRBV5-1 to TRBJ2-7; tentatively, D is TRBD1 (6 bases). The V and J ends lost 2 bases and 6 bases respectively, with 15 bases between them. From germline, CDR1 is SGHRS and CDR2 YFSETQ. CDR3 length: 14 residues. CDR3 in amino acids: CASSLGGSVSEQYF. CDR3 DNA: TGCGCCAGCAGCTTAGGGGGATCCGTGTCCGAGCAGTACTTC.

The chain has TRBV6-5 and TRBJ2-1; 7 bases are a match to TRBD1. Germline V lookup: CDR1 MNHEY, CDR2 SVGAGI. V gave up 6 bases and J gave up 8 bases; unmatched junction bases: 10. The CDR3 totals 14 residues. The CDR3 bases are TGTGCCAGCAGCTTCAGGGGGAAGTTCGATGAGCAGTTCTTC. Translating it yields CASSFRGKFDEQFF.

V usage is TRBV19 and J usage is TRBJ1-1; D possibly corresponds to TRBD1 (6 bases). CDR3 length: 13 residues. CDR1 LNHDA and CDR2 SQIVND come from the germline V gene (reference sequence). The V and J ends lost 7 bases and 1 base respectively, with 10 bases between them. CDR3 in DNA: TGTGCCAGTATTCCGGACAGGAACACTGAAGCTTTCTTT. This encodes CASIPDRNTEAFF.

This chain connects TRBV9 to TRBJ1-3, with D unresolved. Trimming pared 0 bases from V and 0 bases from J, leaving 10 bases between. This CDR3 region has 16 residues. Germline lookup yields CDR1 SGDLS and CDR2 YYNGEE. For the CDR3, the DNA is TGTGCCAGCAGCGTAGAACATACTAACTCTGGAAACACCATATATTTT. Amino acids: CASSVEHTNSGNTIYF.

CDR3 in DNA: TGTGCCAGCAGCTCCTCTCGGGGGTTGGAGACCCAGTACTTC. Encoded protein: CASSSSRGLETQYF. The chain has TRBV11-2 and TRBJ2-5, with D tentatively TRBD2 (6 bases). Between the trimmed V and J ends, which lost 4 bases and 5 bases, there was a span of 14 bases. This CDR3 has 14 amino acids. Germline values: CDR1 SGHAT, CDR2 FQNNGV.

V and J are TRBV5-1 and TRBJ2-1; TRBD2 aligns across 7 bases. V shed 4 bases, J shed 0 bases, and the junction held 4 bases outside the gene matches. The CDR3 extends over 15 amino acids. The germline V gene has CDR1 SGHRS and CDR2 YFSETQ. The DNA for the CDR3 is TGCGCCAGCAGCCGCAGGACTAGCTCCTACAATGAGCAGTTCTTC. Protein sequence: CASSRRTSSYNEQFF.

The rearrangement uses TRBV2 and TRBJ2-5, with a possible D match to TRBD1 (8 bases). The V end lost 9 bases, the J end lost 6 bases, and 17 bases lay between the germline ends. The germline CDR1 and CDR2 sequences are SNHLY and FYNNEI. This CDR3 region has 13 residues. CDR3 residues: CARGGQGAKTQYF. CDR3 bases: TGTGCCAGGGGAGGGCAGGGGGCGAAGACCCAGTACTTC.

This clone has only one observation. This chain's CDR3 is CASSLDTVPYNEQFF. In DNA, the CDR3 is TGTGCCAGCAGCCTCGATACGGTTCCCTACAATGAGCAGTTCTTC. This chain links TRBV13 with TRBJ2-1; D uncertain. The length of the CDR3 is 15 residues. Trimming left V 5 bases short and J 2 bases short, with 13 bases between. Per germline, CDR1 PRHDT and CDR2 FYEKMQ (reference sequence).

This rearrangement joins TRBV13 to TRBJ2-7; 8 bases align to TRBD2. V was clipped by 5 bases and J by 12 bases; unmatched bases: 12. The CDR3 spans 13 residues. Germline values: CDR1 PRHDT, CDR2 FYEKMQ (reference sequence). CDR3 sequence (DNA): TGTGCCAGCAGCCGCGGGGGGACATATCCGACGTACTTC. Translation: CASSRGGTYPTYF.

This sequence joins TRBV9 and TRBJ1-2, with a possible D match to TRBD1 (5 bases). The CDR3 totals 12 residues. Germline V gene data show CDR1 as SGDLS and CDR2 as YYNGEE. Trimming took off 3 bases at V and 7 bases at J, with 10 bases between the two ends. The CDR3 nucleotides read TGTGCCAGCAGCGGCGACAGATTTGGCTACACCTTC. This encodes CASSGDRFGYTF.

The chain couples TRBV5-1 to TRBJ2-6, with D possibly being TRBD1 (6 bases). The V end lost 2 bases, the J end lost 0 bases, and 9 bases lay between the germline ends. Germline values: CDR1 SGHRS, CDR2 YFSETQ. The CDR3 totals 16 residues. In DNA form, the CDR3 reads TGCGCCAGCAGCTTACTGACAGGCTCTGGGGCCAACGTCCTGACTTTC. This gives the protein CASSLLTGSGANVLTF.

Of note for this clone: Germline and junction disagree at one end, which may indicate a read error. The chain is built from TRBV7-3 and TRBJ2-2, with 10 bases lining up with TRBD1. The CDR3 length is 13 residues. Germline V gene lookup returns CDR1 SGHTA and CDR2 FQGTGA. The CDR3 loop reads CASSPSGTGELFF. The CDR3 DNA reads as TGTGCCAGCAGCCCCTCCGGGACAGGGGAACTGTTTTTT.

The rearrangement uses TRBV28 and TRBJ1-2; tentative D call: TRBD1 (5 bases). Trimming removed 2 bases from V and 7 bases from J, with 8 bases in between. From germline, CDR1 is MDHEN and CDR2 SYDVKM. The CDR3 is made up of 12 amino acids. The CDR3 sequence is CASSLTRAGYTF. The CDR3, as DNA: TGTGCCAGCAGTTTAACCAGGGCTGGCTACACCTTC.

This chain connects TRBV19 to TRBJ1-1; D is ambiguous. This CDR3 contains 13 residues. Germline CDR1 is LNHDA and CDR2 is SQIVND (reference sequence). V shed 1 base and J shed 6 bases, with 9 bases lying between them. Here the CDR3 DNA reads TGTGCCAGTAGTATAGGGGCCGCATCTGAAGCTTTCTTT. Amino acid sequence: CASSIGAASEAFF.

This clone was recorded only once. The genes are TRBV5-6 and TRBJ2-4, with D tentatively TRBD2 (6 bases). Germline values: CDR1 SGHDT, CDR2 YYEEEE. This CDR3 region has 16 residues. Between the trimmed V and J ends, which lost 3 bases and 1 base, there was a span of 14 bases. Written as DNA, the CDR3 is TGTGCCAGCAGCTCGGACGGGAGTGTGGCCAAAAACATTCAGTACTTC. It translates to CASSSDGSVAKNIQYF.

This clone appeared once. This sequence joins TRBV28 and TRBJ1-1; unclear D gene. V lost 5 bases to trimming and J lost 3 bases, with 10 bases between them. Germline lookup yields CDR1 MDHEN and CDR2 SYDVKM. The CDR3 covers 13 residues. CDR3 nucleotide sequence: TGTGCCAGCAGTCCTCGGGTGTACACTGAAGCTTTCTTT. It specifies CASSPRVYTEAFF.

The chain uses TRBV3-1 (or the pseudogene TRBV3-2) and TRBJ1-3; D remains unclear. Trimming removed 5 bases from V and 0 bases from J, with 8 bases in between. From germline, CDR1 is LGHDT and CDR2 YNNKEL (reference sequence). There are 14 residues in the CDR3. The CDR3 here is CASSSRTSGNTIYF. The CDR3 DNA sequence: TGTGCCAGCAGCTCGAGAACCTCTGGAAACACCATATATTTT.

V gene TRBV18 combines with J gene TRBJ1-3; no firm D call. The CDR3 length is 14 residues. Germline V gives CDR1 KGHSH, CDR2 LQKENI. Between the trimmed V and J ends, which lost 3 bases and 7 bases, there was a span of 13 bases. The CDR3 spells CASSPAQAANTIYF. The CDR3 nucleotides read TGTGCCAGCTCACCCGCTCAGGCTGCTAACACCATATATTTT.

The chain carries TRBV5-1 and TRBJ1-4; 8 nucleotides agree with TRBD1. CDR3 length: 15 residues. Germline assignment: CDR1 SGHRS and CDR2 YFSETQ. V lost 0 bases and J lost 5; bases outside the gene matches: 3. CDR3 nucleotides: TGCGCCAGCAGCTTGGACAACAGGGGGAATGAAAAACTGTTTTTT. Its translation is CASSLDNRGNEKLFF.

V usage is TRBV7-9 and J usage is TRBJ2-5; D may be TRBD1 (5 bases). CDR3 length: 15 residues. CDR1 is SEHNR and CDR2 is FQNEAQ in the germline V gene (reference sequence). V gave up 5 bases and J gave up 3 bases, with 16 bases separating them. The DNA for the CDR3 is TGTGCCAGCAGCCGGCTTGACAGTTTGAAAGAGACCCAGTACTTC. This codes for CASSRLDSLKETQYF. The variable domain in full, with the rest retrieved from reference TRBV7-9 and TRBJ2-5, is DTGVSQNPRHKITKRGQNVTFRCDPISEHNRLYWYRQTLGQGPEFLTYFQNEAQLEKSRLLSDRFSAERPKGSFSTLEIQRTEQGDSAMYLCASSRLDSLKETQYFGPGTRLLVL.

The genes are TRBV5-1 and TRBJ2-7, with 7 bases lining up with TRBD2. Germline values: CDR1 SGHRS, CDR2 YFSETQ. V dropped 6 bases and J dropped 0; count of bases not matched to a gene: 3. The CDR3 has 13 residues. Written as DNA, the CDR3 is TGCGCCAGCACTCGCGGGAGCTCCTACGAGCAGTACTTC. This codes for CASTRGSSYEQYF.

The gene calls are TRBV28 and TRBJ1-2; D possibly corresponds to TRBD1 (6 bases). There are 14 residues in the CDR3. Trimming took off 5 bases at V and 4 bases at J, with 14 bases between the two ends. Germline assignment: CDR1 MDHEN and CDR2 SYDVKM. The DNA for the CDR3 is TGTGCCAGCAGTATGGACAGAAGAAGCTATGGCTACACCTTC. It specifies CASSMDRRSYGYTF.